Listed below are T cell receptor beta chains from one sample, sequenced in a study of multiple sclerosis patients with progressive multifocal leukoencephalopathy. Sequenced by immunoSEQ multiplex PCR; TCRdb stores in-frame clones only, minus some. The table includes around 25,000 clones, approximately 89% detected once. Here the sequenced sample was PBMCs, taken from a patient treated with natalizumab. The origin of the receptors is a man in his thirties or forties with multiple sclerosis. CDR3s include the opening cysteine and the closing phenylalanine or tryptophan. The D gene is left open where the match is weak. Not every row has a clone size; where given, it reads once, few, many or a size class.

size: -; D: -; V: TRBV19; J: TRBJ2-2; DNA: TGTGCCAGTAGTGAAGGTCCCGCGAACACCGGGGAGCTGTTTTTT; CDR3: CASSEGPANTGELFF
size: -; D: -; V: TRBV6-5; J: TRBJ1-2; DNA: TGTGCCAGCAGTTACTCAGGGATCTATGGCTACACCTTC; CDR3: CASSYSGIYGYTF
size: -; D: -; V: TRBV30; J: TRBJ2-1; DNA: TGTGCCTGGAGTACCGAAAACAGGGACAATGAGCAGTTCTTC; CDR3: CAWSTENRDNEQFF
size: -; D: -; V: TRBV6-1; J: TRBJ2-3; DNA: TGTGCCAGCAGTGTTTCCGCGGCGGCCGCAGGCCATACGCAGTATTTT; CDR3: CASSVSAAAAGHTQYF
size: once; D: TRBD2; V: TRBV9; J: TRBJ2-1; DNA: TGTGCCAGCAGCCCCTTTAGCGGGAGGGACAATGAGCAGTTCTTC; CDR3: CASSPFSGRDNEQFF
size: -; D: -; V: TRBV9; J: TRBJ2-1; DNA: TGTGCCAGCAGCGTAGCGGCCTACAATGAGCAGTTCTTC; CDR3: CASSVAAYNEQFF
size: -; D: -; V: TRBV4-1; J: TRBJ2-7; DNA: TGCGCCAGCAGCCAAGAGAGTAAGCGGGCCTACGAGCAGTACTTC; CDR3: CASSQESKRAYEQYF
size: -; D: -; V: TRBV14; J: TRBJ2-5; DNA: TGTGCCAGCAGCCAAGGCAAAGCAAGGAAGGAGCGCCAAGAGACCCAGTACTTC; CDR3: CASSQGKARKERQETQYF
size: -; D: TRBD1; V: TRBV6-5; J: TRBJ2-7; DNA: TGTGCCAGCAGTTACGGCCGGGACAGCTCCTACGAGCAGTACTTC; CDR3: CASSYGRDSSYEQYF
size: -; D: TRBD1; V: TRBV7-4; J: TRBJ1-1; DNA: TGTGCCAGCAGCTCCGGGACAGGGGTTGTCACTGAAGCTTTCTTT; CDR3: CASSSGTGVVTEAFF
size: few; D: TRBD1; V: TRBV6-5; J: TRBJ1-2; DNA: TGTGCCAGCAGTTACAAGGTGGGACAGGGGGTCGGTGGCTACACCTTC; CDR3: CASSYKVGQGVGGYTF
size: once; D: TRBD2; V: TRBV30; J: TRBJ2-1; DNA: TGTGCCTGGAGTCGCAGCGGGGAGGAGGTCTTC; CDR3: CAWSRSGEEVF
size: -; D: TRBD1; V: TRBV5-4; J: TRBJ2-7; DNA: TGTGCCAGCAGCTTGGGGCAGGGGGACGAGCAGTACTTC; CDR3: CASSLGQGDEQYF
size: -; D: -; V: TRBV27; J: TRBJ1-1; DNA: TGTGCCAGGCCTTGGGACAACCCGAACACTGAAGCTTTCTTT; CDR3: CARPWDNPNTEAFF
size: -; D: TRBD2; V: TRBV9; J: TRBJ2-1; DNA: TGTGCCAGCAGCGTTAGCGGGAGCTCCTACAATGAGCAGTTCTTC; CDR3: CASSVSGSSYNEQFF
size: -; D: TRBD2; V: TRBV5-4; J: TRBJ2-1; DNA: TGTGCCAGCAGAAAGGGACTAGCGGGAGGGGAGCAGTTCTTC; CDR3: CASRKGLAGGEQFF
size: -; D: -; V: TRBV6-1; J: TRBJ2-1; DNA: TGTGCCAGCAGTGAAGGGGATAGAGCCTACAATGAGCAGTTCTTC; CDR3: CASSEGDRAYNEQFF
size: -; D: TRBD2; V: TRBV4-1; J: TRBJ2-1; DNA: TGCGCCAGCAGCCAGCCCCTGAGGGCAGCGGGGGACAATGAGCAGTTCTTC; CDR3: CASSQPLRAAGDNEQFF
size: once; D: -; V: TRBV5-5; J: TRBJ1-1; DNA: TGTGCCAGCAGCTTCCTGCTTTCGGTTTCGAGCACTGAAGCTTTCTTT; CDR3: CASSFLLSVSSTEAFF
size: -; D: TRBD1; V: TRBV7-7; J: TRBJ2-4; DNA: TGTGCCAGCTCCCCGGGACAGGGTGGCATTCAGTACTTC; CDR3: CASSPGQGGIQYF
size: -; D: -; V: TRBV7-8; J: TRBJ1-5; DNA: TGTGCCAGCAGCTTAGCCGGTCAGCCCCAGCATTTT; CDR3: CASSLAGQPQHF
size: -; D: -; V: TRBV19; J: TRBJ1-1; DNA: TGTGCCAGTACGGGATTCACTGAAGCTTTCTTT; CDR3: CASTGFTEAFF
size: -; D: -; V: TRBV6-5; J: TRBJ2-1; DNA: TGTGTCAGCAGTTACCGGCTAGAGCGGCAGGAGCAGTTCTTC; CDR3: CVSSYRLERQEQFF
size: -; D: -; V: TRBV7-2; J: TRBJ1-2; DNA: TGTGCCAGCAGCTTAAGGTGGAGCTCGGATGGCTACACCTTC; CDR3: CASSLRWSSDGYTF
size: -; D: -; V: TRBV6-5; J: TRBJ1-1; DNA: TGTGCCAGCAGTTACACGTCGAACACTGAAGCTTTCTTT; CDR3: CASSYTSNTEAFF
size: -; D: -; V: TRBV18; J: TRBJ1-2; DNA: TGTGCCAGCTCACCTCGGAATAGGGACGGCTACACCTTC; CDR3: CASSPRNRDGYTF
size: once; D: -; V: TRBV4-3; J: TRBJ2-2; DNA: TGCGCCAGCAGCCAAGATGGGGTGGCGGGATCGAACACCGGGGAGCTGTTTTTT; CDR3: CASSQDGVAGSNTGELFF
size: -; D: -; V: TRBV19; J: TRBJ1-4; DNA: TGTGCCAGTAGCGGAAAAAGGGGAAACGAAAAACTGTTTTTT; CDR3: CASSGKRGNEKLFF
size: -; D: -; V: TRBV5-4; J: TRBJ2-5; DNA: TGTGCCAGCAGCCTAGGGGGAGGGCAAGAGACCCAGTACTTC; CDR3: CASSLGGGQETQYF
size: few; D: -; V: TRBV7-8; J: TRBJ1-4; DNA: TGTGCCAGCAGCTTAGGAAAGGGCGGGCGGGAAAAACTGTTTTTT; CDR3: CASSLGKGGREKLFF
size: -; D: -; V: TRBV7-9; J: TRBJ1-5; DNA: TGTGCCAGCAGCGCAGCTGGGGGGAGAGGTGAGCCCCAGCATTTT; CDR3: CASSAAGGRGEPQHF
size: -; D: -; V: TRBV6-5; J: TRBJ2-1; DNA: TGTGCCAGCAGTGAACAGGTCAGGAATGAGCAGTTCTTC; CDR3: CASSEQVRNEQFF
size: -; D: -; V: TRBV18; J: TRBJ2-5; DNA: TGTGCCAGCTCCCACCAAGAACGAGAGACCCAGTACTTC; CDR3: CASSHQERETQYF
size: once; D: -; V: TRBV5-4; J: TRBJ2-2; DNA: TGTGCCAGCAGCCCAGCACGGGGGACCACCGGGGAGCTGTTTTTT; CDR3: CASSPARGTTGELFF
size: -; D: -; V: TRBV10-3; J: TRBJ1-1; DNA: TGTGCCATCAGTGAGTCGAAGTCAGCTGAAGCTTTCTTT; CDR3: CAISESKSAEAFF
size: -; D: -; V: TRBV6-6; J: TRBJ1-4; DNA: TGTGCCAGCAGTTACCCTGAGGGACAATGGAATGAAAAACTGTTTTTT; CDR3: CASSYPEGQWNEKLFF
size: -; D: -; V: TRBV27; J: TRBJ2-3; DNA: TGTGCCAGCAGTTCCCCGACGGTCACAGATACGCAGTATTTT; CDR3: CASSSPTVTDTQYF
size: -; D: -; V: TRBV7-9; J: TRBJ2-3; DNA: TGTGCCAGCAGCTTAGGAAATCGAGATACGCAGTATTTT; CDR3: CASSLGNRDTQYF
size: -; D: -; V: TRBV5-1; J: TRBJ2-2; DNA: TGCGCCAGCAGCTTGGACAAGCCAGGGGAGCTGTTTTTT; CDR3: CASSLDKPGELFF
size: -; D: TRBD2; V: TRBV7-9; J: TRBJ2-1; DNA: TGTGCCAGCAGCCCACCCCCCGGGCTAGCGGGATACAATGAGCAGTTCTTC; CDR3: CASSPPPGLAGYNEQFF
size: -; D: -; V: TRBV6-6; J: TRBJ1-1; DNA: TGTGCCAGCAGTTGGACAGAGAACACTGAAGCTTTCTTT; CDR3: CASSWTENTEAFF
size: few; D: -; V: TRBV15; J: TRBJ1-2; DNA: TGTGCCACCAGCAGAGATTCGGTTGGGGGTCGGGGCTACACCTTC; CDR3: CATSRDSVGGRGYTF
size: -; D: -; V: TRBV2; J: TRBJ1-2; DNA: TGTGCCAGCAGTGGGTTGGTGCCTAACGGCTACACCTTC; CDR3: CASSGLVPNGYTF
size: -; D: -; V: TRBV14; J: TRBJ2-5; DNA: TGTGCCAGCAGCGACCGACGGGCGGAGAGAGGGACCCAGTACTTC; CDR3: CASSDRRAERGTQYF
size: once; D: -; V: TRBV6-1; J: TRBJ1-2; DNA: TGTGCCAGCAGTGAGGGGGGAAACTATGGCTACACCTTC; CDR3: CASSEGGNYGYTF
size: -; D: -; V: TRBV11-3; J: TRBJ2-5; DNA: TGTGCCAGCAGCTTGGGGGGGGCAAGGGAGACCCAGTACTTC; CDR3: CASSLGGARETQYF
size: once; D: TRBD2; V: TRBV5-6; J: TRBJ2-3; DNA: TGTGCCAGCAGCTTAGGACTAGCTAGGACAGATACGCAGTATTTT; CDR3: CASSLGLARTDTQYF
size: -; D: TRBD1; V: TRBV4-3; J: TRBJ2-2; DNA: TGCGCCAGCAGCCCAGACAGGGGGCCGAACACCGGGGAGCTGTTTTTT; CDR3: CASSPDRGPNTGELFF
size: -; D: -; V: TRBV11-3; J: TRBJ2-3; DNA: TGTGCCAGCAGCTTAGCAGGCACAGATACGCAGTATTTT; CDR3: CASSLAGTDTQYF
size: -; D: -; V: TRBV6-1; J: TRBJ2-7; DNA: TGTGCCAGCAGTGAACCCGGGGCGATTTTCTACGAGCAGTACTTC; CDR3: CASSEPGAIFYEQYF
size: -; D: TRBD1; V: TRBV5-8; J: TRBJ1-5; DNA: TGTGCCAGCAGCCCACAGGGGGCTGGGAATCAGCCCCAGCATTTT; CDR3: CASSPQGAGNQPQHF
size: -; D: -; V: TRBV18; J: TRBJ2-2; DNA: TGTGCCAGCTCACCACCGGGGCAGGCGCGCACCGGGGAGCTGTTTTTT; CDR3: CASSPPGQARTGELFF
size: -; D: TRBD1; V: TRBV4-2; J: TRBJ2-5; DNA: TGTGCCAGCAGCAATTCTGACAGGGTCCAAGAGACCCAGTACTTC; CDR3: CASSNSDRVQETQYF
size: -; D: TRBD1; V: TRBV9; J: TRBJ2-1; DNA: TGTGCCAGCAGCGCCCCCCGGGACAGCTCCTACAATGAGCAGTTCTTC; CDR3: CASSAPRDSSYNEQFF
size: -; D: -; V: TRBV7-8; J: TRBJ2-3; DNA: TGTGCCAGCAGCCTTAGGCGCTCGCTGTCTGGCACAGATACGCAGTATTTT; CDR3: CASSLRRSLSGTDTQYF
size: once; D: TRBD2; V: TRBV15; J: TRBJ2-5; DNA: TGTGCCACCAGCAGACCCCACGGTAGACTAGCGGGAAGGCAGGAGACCCAGTACTTC; CDR3: CATSRPHGRLAGRQETQYF
size: -; D: -; V: TRBV18; J: TRBJ2-5; DNA: TGTGCCAGCTCACCCGCCACAGACAGGCAAGAGACCCAGTACTTC; CDR3: CASSPATDRQETQYF
size: -; D: -; V: TRBV2; J: TRBJ1-4; DNA: TGTGCCAGCAGAGAATCCCCGAGTGGAACTAATGAAAAACTGTTTTTT; CDR3: CASRESPSGTNEKLFF
size: once; D: -; V: TRBV30; J: TRBJ2-7; DNA: TGTGCCTGGGGAAAGGCCCGAGTCTACGAGCAGTACTTC; CDR3: CAWGKARVYEQYF
size: -; D: -; V: TRBV5-6; J: TRBJ2-1; DNA: TGTGCCAGCAGCTTGGGGGCCAACAATGAGCAGTTCTTC; CDR3: CASSLGANNEQFF